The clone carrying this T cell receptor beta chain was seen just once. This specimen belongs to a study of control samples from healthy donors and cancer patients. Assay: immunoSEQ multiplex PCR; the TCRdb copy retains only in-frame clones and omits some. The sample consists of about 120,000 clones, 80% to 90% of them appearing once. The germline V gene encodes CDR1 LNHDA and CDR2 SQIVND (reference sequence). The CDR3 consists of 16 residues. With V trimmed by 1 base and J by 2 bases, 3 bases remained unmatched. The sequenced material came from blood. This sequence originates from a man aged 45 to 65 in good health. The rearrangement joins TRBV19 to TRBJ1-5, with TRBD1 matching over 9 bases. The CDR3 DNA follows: TGTGCCAGTAGTATAGGACAGGGGGGCGGCAATCAGCCCCAGCATTTT. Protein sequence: CASSIGQGGGNQPQHF.